This is a list of T cell receptor beta chains from one sample in a study of blood T cell repertoires in COVID-19. Assay used: immunoSEQ multiplex PCR; TCRdb lists only in-frame clones, some missing. The sample holds about 460,000 clones, approximately 91% seen once. What was sequenced was PBMCs or T cells enriched from blood (not recorded which). The source is a woman aged 55-69 years who had recovered from COVID-19. CDR3s include the opening cysteine and the closing phenylalanine or tryptophan. The D gene is left open where the match is weak. Size tells how often a clone was seen (once, few, many) or the class of an expanded clone, and some rows leave it out.

TRBD1 TRBV4-1 . CASSLDRGEQPQHF
TRBD1 TRBV28 . CASSPGGQGHSYEQYF
TRBD2 TRBV12-3/TRBV12-4 . CASSLGGSGELFF
TRBD1 TRBV5-1 . CASRLLDRVYYGYTF
. TRBV5-1 . CASSTPGNTYEQYF
. TRBV28 . CASSLGGKYTEAFF
. TRBV10-1 . CASSNPDRHVQFF
TRBD1 TRBV7-8 . CASSISNRGGEQFF
TRBD1 TRBV6-1 . CASSEVKGAGYNSPLHF
TRBD1 TRBV9 . CASTRDSPSGGYTF
TRBD1 TRBV19 once CASSGGQGYGYTF
. TRBV3-1/TRBV3-2 once CASSQGDKGHHTEAFF
. TRBV6-1 . CASSEIEASHGYTF
. TRBV19 few CASSIEAWDEQYF
TRBD1 TRBV4-1 . CASSQPGQGGGYTF
TRBD2 TRBV9 . CASSVAGGPKETQYF
. TRBV30 . CAWSVGRVYQPQHF
. TRBV19 . CASSILSVGGRTEAFF
TRBD1 TRBV19 . CASSGDREDTQYF
. TRBV6-5 . CASRTYSTDTQYF
. TRBV15 . CATSHRRNTGELFF
TRBD1 TRBV19 . CASSRQGQETQYF
. TRBV2 . CASSLVGGRDSPLHF
TRBD1 TRBV6-5 few CASRGAGGQHGYTF
. TRBV7-9 . CASSLEAGTNEKLFF
TRBD2 TRBV5-1 . CASKRSGGAPQETQYF
. TRBV7-9 . CASSLRGRGFTGELFF
. TRBV6-5 . CASTSWGRDTEAFF